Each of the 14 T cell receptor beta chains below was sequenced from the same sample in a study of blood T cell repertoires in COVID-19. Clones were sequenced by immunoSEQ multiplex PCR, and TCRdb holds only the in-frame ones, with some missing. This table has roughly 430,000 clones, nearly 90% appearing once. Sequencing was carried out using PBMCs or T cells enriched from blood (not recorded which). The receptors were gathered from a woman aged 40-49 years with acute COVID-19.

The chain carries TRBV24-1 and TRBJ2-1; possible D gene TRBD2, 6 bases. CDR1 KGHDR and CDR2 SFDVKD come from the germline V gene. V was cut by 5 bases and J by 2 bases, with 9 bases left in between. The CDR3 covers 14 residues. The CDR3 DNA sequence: TGTGCCACCAGTGGGAGGGAGACCTACAATGAGCAGTTCTTC. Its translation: CATSGRETYNEQFF.

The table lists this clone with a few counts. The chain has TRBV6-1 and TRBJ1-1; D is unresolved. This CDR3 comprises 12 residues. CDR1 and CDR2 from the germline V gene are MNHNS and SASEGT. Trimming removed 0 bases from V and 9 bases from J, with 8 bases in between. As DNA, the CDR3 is TGTGCCAGCAGTGAAGCTAAGAGGCAAGCTTTCTTT. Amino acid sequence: CASSEAKRQAFF.

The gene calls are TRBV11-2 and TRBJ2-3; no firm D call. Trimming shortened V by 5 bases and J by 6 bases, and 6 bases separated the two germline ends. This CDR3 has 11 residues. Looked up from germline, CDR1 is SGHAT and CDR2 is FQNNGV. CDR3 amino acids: CASSRHDTQYF. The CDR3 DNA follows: TGTGCCAGCAGCCGACATGATACGCAGTATTTT.

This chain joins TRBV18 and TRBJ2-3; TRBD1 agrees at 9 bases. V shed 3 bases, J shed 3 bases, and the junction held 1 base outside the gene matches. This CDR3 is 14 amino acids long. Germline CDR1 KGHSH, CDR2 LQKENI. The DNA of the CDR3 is TGTGCCAGCTCACCGACAGGGGGAACAGATACGCAGTATTTT. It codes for CASSPTGGTDTQYF.

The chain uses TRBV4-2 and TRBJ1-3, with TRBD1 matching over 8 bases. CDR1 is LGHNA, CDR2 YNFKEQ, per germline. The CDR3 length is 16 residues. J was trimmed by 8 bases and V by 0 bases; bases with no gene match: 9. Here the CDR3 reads CASSQDPPGGAYTIYF. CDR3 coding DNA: TGTGCCAGCAGCCAAGATCCCCCAGGGGGCGCCTACACCATATATTTT.

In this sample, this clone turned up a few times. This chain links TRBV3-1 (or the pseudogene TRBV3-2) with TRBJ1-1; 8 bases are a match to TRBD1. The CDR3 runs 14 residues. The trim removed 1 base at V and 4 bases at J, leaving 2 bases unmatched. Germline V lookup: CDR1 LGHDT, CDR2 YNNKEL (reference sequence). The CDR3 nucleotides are TGTGCCAGCAGCCAAGCGGGACAGGCCACTGAAGCTTTCTTT. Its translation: CASSQAGQATEAFF.

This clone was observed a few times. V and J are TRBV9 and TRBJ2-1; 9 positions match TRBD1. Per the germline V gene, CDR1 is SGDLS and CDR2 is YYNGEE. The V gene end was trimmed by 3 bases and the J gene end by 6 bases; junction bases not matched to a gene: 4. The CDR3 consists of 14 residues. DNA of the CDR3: TGTGCCAGCAGCGCCGGGGGACAGGGCAATGAGCAGTTCTTC. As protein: CASSAGGQGNEQFF.

The chain's CDR3 is CASRRQGASYNEQFF. The CDR3 DNA follows: TGTGCCAGCCGCAGACAGGGGGCCTCCTACAATGAGCAGTTCTTC. The chain combines TRBV2 with TRBJ2-1; 10 nucleotides agree with TRBD1. The ends lost 8 bases at V and 0 bases at J; junction bases unmatched: 4. The germline V gene encodes CDR1 SNHLY and CDR2 FYNNEI. The CDR3 runs 15 residues. Combining the CDR3 with reference TRBV2 and TRBJ2-1 gives the whole variable domain EPEVTQTPSHQVTQMGQEVILRCVPISNHLYFYWYRQILGQKVEFLVSFYNNEISEKSEIFDDQFSVERPDGSNFTLKIRSTKLEDSAMYFCASRRQGASYNEQFFGPGTRLTVL.

The CDR3 DNA follows: TGTGCCAGCAGCTTGGGAGATATTCCCCCAAACTATGGCTACACCTTC. This encodes CASSLGDIPPNYGYTF. V and J are TRBV5-4 and TRBJ1-2; no clear D. This CDR3 comprises 16 residues. Trimming left V 0 bases short and J 2 bases short, with 14 bases between. The germline CDR1 and CDR2 sequences are SGHNT and YYREEE (reference sequence).

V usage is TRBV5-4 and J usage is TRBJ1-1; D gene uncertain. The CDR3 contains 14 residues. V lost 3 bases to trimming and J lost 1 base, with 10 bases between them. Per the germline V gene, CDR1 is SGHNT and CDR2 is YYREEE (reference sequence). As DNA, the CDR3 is TGTGCCAGCAGCTCCCCCGGCGGGAACACTGAAGCTTTCTTT. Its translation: CASSSPGGNTEAFF. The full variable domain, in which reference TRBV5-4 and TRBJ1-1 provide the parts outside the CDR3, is ETGVTQSPTHLIKTRGQQVTLRCSSQSGHNTVSWYQQALGQGPQFIFQYYREEENGRGNFPPRFSGLQFPNYSSELNVNALELDDSALYLCASSSPGGNTEAFFGQGTRLTVV.

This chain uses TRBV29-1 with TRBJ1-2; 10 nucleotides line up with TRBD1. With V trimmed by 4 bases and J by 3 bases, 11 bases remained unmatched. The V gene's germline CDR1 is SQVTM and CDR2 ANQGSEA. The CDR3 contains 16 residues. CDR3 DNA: TGCAGCGTTGTCAGAGCCGGGACAGGGGCACACTATGGCTACACCTTC. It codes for CSVVRAGTGAHYGYTF.

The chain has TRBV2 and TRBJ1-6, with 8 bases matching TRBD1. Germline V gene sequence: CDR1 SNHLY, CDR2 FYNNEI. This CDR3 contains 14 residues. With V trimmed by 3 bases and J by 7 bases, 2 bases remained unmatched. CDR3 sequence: CASSERTGNSPLHF. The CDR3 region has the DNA TGTGCCAGCAGTGAGCGGACAGGGAATTCACCCCTCCACTTT. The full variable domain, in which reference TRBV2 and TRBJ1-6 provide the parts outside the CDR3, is EPEVTQTPSHQVTQMGQEVILRCVPISNHLYFYWYRQILGQKVEFLVSFYNNEISEKSEIFDDQFSVERPDGSNFTLKIRSTKLEDSAMYFCASSERTGNSPLHFGNGTRLTVT.

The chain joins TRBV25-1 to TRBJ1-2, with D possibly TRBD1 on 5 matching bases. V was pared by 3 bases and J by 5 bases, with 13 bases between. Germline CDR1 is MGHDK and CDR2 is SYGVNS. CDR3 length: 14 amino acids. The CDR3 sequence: CASSESGQGYGYTF. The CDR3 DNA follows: TGTGCCAGCAGTGAGTCCGGGCAGGGTTATGGCTACACCTTC.

The CDR3 bases are TGTGCCAGCAGCCCCGGGACTGCACCCTACGAGCAGTACTTC. Translation gives CASSPGTAPYEQYF. V usage is TRBV5-4 and J usage is TRBJ2-7, with D possibly matching TRBD2 (6 bases). Germline V gene data show CDR1 as SGHNT and CDR2 as YYREEE (reference sequence). The CDR3 spans 14 residues. Deletions cut 4 bases from V and 2 bases from J, with 13 bases between.